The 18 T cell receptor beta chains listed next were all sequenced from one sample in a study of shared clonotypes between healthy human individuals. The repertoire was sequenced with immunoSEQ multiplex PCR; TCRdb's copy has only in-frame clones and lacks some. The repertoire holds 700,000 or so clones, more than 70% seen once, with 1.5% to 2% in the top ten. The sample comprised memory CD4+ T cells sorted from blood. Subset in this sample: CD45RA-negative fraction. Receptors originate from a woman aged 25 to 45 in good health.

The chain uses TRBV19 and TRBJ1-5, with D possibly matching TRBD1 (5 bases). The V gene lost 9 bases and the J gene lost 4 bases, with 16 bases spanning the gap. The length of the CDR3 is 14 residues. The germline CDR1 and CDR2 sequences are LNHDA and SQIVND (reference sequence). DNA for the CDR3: TGTGCCAGCGCACCGGGACTAACAAATCAGCCCCAGCATTTT. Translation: CASAPGLTNQPQHF.

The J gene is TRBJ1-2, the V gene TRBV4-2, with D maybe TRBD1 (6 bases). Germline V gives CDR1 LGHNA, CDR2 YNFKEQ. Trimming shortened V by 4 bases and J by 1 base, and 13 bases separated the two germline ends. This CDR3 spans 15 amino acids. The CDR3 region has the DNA TGTGCCAGCAGCCTCTCCCGGACAGATAACTATGGCTACACCTTC. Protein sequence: CASSLSRTDNYGYTF.

The CDR3 DNA sequence: TGTGCCAGCAGCGTAGGACTAGCGGGAGTTATGGCCTCCTACAATGAGCAGTTCTTC. This encodes CASSVGLAGVMASYNEQFF. V usage is TRBV9 and J usage is TRBJ2-1; TRBD2 matches 12 bases. From germline, CDR1 is SGDLS and CDR2 YYNGEE. J lost 0 bases, V lost 0 bases, and 7 bases had no gene match. CDR3 length equals 19 residues.

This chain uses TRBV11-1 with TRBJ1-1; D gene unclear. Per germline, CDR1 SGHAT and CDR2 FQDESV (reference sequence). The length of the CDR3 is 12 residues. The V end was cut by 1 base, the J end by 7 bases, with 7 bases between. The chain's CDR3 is CASSLEYSEAFF. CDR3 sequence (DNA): TGTGCCAGCAGCTTAGAATACAGTGAAGCTTTCTTT. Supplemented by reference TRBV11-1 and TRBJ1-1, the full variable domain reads EAEVAQSPRYKITEKSQAVAFWCDPISGHATLYWYRQILGQGPELLVQFQDESVVDDSQLPKDRFSAERLKGVDSTLKIQPAELGDSAMYLCASSLEYSEAFFGQGTRLTVV.

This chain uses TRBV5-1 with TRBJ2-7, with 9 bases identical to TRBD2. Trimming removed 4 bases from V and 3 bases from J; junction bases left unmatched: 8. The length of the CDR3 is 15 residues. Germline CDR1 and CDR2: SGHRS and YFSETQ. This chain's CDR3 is CASSPSGVKIYEQYF. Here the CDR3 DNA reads TGCGCCAGCAGCCCTAGCGGGGTAAAAATCTACGAGCAGTACTTC.

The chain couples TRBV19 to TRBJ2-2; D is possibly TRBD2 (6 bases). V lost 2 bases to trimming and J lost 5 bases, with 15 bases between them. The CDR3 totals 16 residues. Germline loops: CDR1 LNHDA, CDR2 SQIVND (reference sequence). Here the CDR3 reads CASSIPGTVATGELFF. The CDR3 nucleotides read TGTGCCAGTAGTATACCCGGGACTGTTGCGACCGGGGAGCTGTTTTTT.

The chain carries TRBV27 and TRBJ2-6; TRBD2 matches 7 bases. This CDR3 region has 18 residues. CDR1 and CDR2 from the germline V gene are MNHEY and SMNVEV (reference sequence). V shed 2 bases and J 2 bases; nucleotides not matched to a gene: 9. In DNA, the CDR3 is TGTGCCAGCAGTTTAAGTGGGACTAAACATGCTGGGGCCAACGTCCTGACTTTC. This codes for CASSLSGTKHAGANVLTF.

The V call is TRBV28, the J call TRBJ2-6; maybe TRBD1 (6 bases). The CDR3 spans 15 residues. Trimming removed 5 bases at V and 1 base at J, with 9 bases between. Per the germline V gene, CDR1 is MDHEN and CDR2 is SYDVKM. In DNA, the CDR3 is TGTGCCAGCAGTAAAACAGGGTCTGGGGCCAACGTCCTGACTTTC. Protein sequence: CASSKTGSGANVLTF.

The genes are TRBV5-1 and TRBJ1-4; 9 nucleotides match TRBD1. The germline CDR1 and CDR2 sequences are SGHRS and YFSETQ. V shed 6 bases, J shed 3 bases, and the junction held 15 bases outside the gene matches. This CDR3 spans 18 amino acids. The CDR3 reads CASNINSGDREANEKLFF. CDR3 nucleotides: TGCGCCAGCAACATTAACTCCGGGGACAGGGAGGCTAATGAAAAACTGTTTTTT.

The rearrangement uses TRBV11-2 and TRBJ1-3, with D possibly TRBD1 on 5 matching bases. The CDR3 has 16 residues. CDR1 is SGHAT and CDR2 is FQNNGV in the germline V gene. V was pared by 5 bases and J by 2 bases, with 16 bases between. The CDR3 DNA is TGTGCCAGCAGCGGATCGACAGTGAGAACTGGAAACACCATATATTTT. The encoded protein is CASSGSTVRTGNTIYF.

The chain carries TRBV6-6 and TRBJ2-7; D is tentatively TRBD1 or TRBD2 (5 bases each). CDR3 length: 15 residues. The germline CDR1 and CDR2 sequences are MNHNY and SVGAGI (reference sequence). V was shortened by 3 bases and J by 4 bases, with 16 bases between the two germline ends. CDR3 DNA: TGTGCCAGCAGTTATGGGACCCCGTCCTTATACGAGCAGTACTTC. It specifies CASSYGTPSLYEQYF.

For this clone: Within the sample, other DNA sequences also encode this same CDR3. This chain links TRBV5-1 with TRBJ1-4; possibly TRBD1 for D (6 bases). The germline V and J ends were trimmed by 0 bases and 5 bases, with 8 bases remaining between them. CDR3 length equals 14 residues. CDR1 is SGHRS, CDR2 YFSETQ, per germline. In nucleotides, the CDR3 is TGCGCCAGCAGCTTGGTAGGGGGAAATGAAAAACTGTTTTTT. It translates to CASSLVGGNEKLFF.

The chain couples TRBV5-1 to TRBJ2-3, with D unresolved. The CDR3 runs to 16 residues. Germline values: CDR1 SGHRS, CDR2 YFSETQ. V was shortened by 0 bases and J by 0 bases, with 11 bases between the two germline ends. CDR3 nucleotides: TGCGCCAGCAGCTTGGCCTGGGCAGCTAGCACAGATACGCAGTATTTT. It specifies CASSLAWAASTDTQYF.

CDR3 protein: CASSPTGTPGRETQYF. In nucleotides, the CDR3 is TGCGCCAGCAGCCCGACCGGGACGCCCGGGCGGGAGACCCAGTACTTC. The chain employs TRBV4-1 and TRBJ2-5; D is tentatively TRBD1 or TRBD2 (5 bases each). CDR3 size: 16 residues. Trimming cost V 4 bases and J 5 bases, with 20 bases left between them. The V gene's germline CDR1 is MGHRA and CDR2 YSYEKL.

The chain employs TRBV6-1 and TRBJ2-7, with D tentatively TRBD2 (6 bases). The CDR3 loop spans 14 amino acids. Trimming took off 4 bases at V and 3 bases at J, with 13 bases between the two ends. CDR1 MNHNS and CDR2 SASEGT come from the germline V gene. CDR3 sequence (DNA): TGTGCCAGCAGTGCAAACCCCGGGGGCTACGAGCAGTACTTC. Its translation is CASSANPGGYEQYF.

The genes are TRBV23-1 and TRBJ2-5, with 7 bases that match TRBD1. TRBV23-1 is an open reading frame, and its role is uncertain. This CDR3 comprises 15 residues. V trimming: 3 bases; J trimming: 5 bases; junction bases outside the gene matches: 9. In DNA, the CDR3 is TGCGCCAGCAGTCAGCTAAGGGGGCAAGAGGAGACCCAGTACTTC. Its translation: CASSQLRGQEETQYF.

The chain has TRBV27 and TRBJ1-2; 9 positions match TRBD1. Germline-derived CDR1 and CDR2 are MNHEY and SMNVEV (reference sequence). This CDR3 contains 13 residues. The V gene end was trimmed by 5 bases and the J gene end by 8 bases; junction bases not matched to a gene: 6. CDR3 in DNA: TGTGCCAGCAGTCCTACAGGGGGCCGGGGCTACACCTTC. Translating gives CASSPTGGRGYTF.

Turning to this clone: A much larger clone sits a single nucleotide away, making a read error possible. CDR3 sequence: CASSPGTSGQETQYF. The CDR3 coding sequence is TGTGCCAGCAGCCCGGGGACTAGCGGACAAGAGACCCAGTACTTC. The chain recombines TRBV7-9 with TRBJ2-5; 11 positions agree with TRBD2. The CDR3 sequence is 15 residues long. Germline values: CDR1 SEHNR, CDR2 FQNEAQ (reference sequence). With V trimmed by 5 bases and J by 2 bases, 4 bases remained unmatched.